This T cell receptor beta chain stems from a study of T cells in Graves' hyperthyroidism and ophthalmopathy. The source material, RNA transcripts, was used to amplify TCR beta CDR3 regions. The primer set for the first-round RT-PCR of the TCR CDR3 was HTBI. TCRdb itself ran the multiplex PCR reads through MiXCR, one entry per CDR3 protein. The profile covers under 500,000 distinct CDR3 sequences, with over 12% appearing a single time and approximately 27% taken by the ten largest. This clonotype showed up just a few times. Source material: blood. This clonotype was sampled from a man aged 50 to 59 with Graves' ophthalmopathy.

CDR3 residues: CASSYSLAGASDTQYF. The CDR3 nucleotides are TGTGCCAGCAGTTACAGCCTAGCGGGAGCCTCAGATACGCAGTATTTT. This chain joins TRBV6-5 and TRBJ2-3; 10 bases fit TRBD2. CDR3 length: 16 residues. Unmatched junction bases numbered 6, after V lost 2 bases and J lost 4 bases. Germline CDR1 is MNHEY and CDR2 is SVGAGI.